The 5 T cell receptor beta chains presented below share a single source sample, sequenced in a study of blood T cell repertoires in COVID-19. Clones were read by immunoSEQ multiplex PCR, and TCRdb kept only the in-frame ones, dropping some. The sample has around 480,000 clones, roughly nine tenths seen once; the top ten hold about 0.75%. The specimen sequenced was PBMCs or T cells enriched from blood (not recorded which). The receptors were sampled from a young woman who had recovered from COVID-19.

The chain uses TRBV7-8 and TRBJ1-2; D unresolved. Germline V gives CDR1 SGHVS, CDR2 FQNEAQ. Trimming stripped 2 bases from V and 5 bases from J, with 12 bases between. This CDR3 is 14 amino acids long. The CDR3 nucleotides read TGTGCCAGCAGCTTAATGGGCAGCCGATATGGCTACACCTTC. It specifies CASSLMGSRYGYTF. The full variable domain, completed using reference TRBV7-8 and TRBJ1-2, is GAGVSQSPRYKVAKRGQDVALRCDPISGHVSLFWYQQALGQGPEFLTYFQNEAQLDKSGLPSDRFFAERPEGSVSTLKIQRTQQEDSAVYLCASSLMGSRYGYTFGSGTRLTVV.

The chain couples TRBV2 to TRBJ2-1; 7 bases fit TRBD1. With V trimmed by 2 bases and J by 9 bases, 4 bases remained unmatched. The CDR3 totals 13 residues. Germline V gives CDR1 SNHLY, CDR2 FYNNEI. The CDR3 DNA reads as TGTGCCAGCAGTGAATCAGGGGACAGTGAGCAGTTCTTC. Its translation: CASSESGDSEQFF.

The chain couples TRBV27 to TRBJ1-2, with 9 bases lining up with TRBD1. Trimming cost V 5 bases and J 6 bases; bases outside gene matches: 4. Germline lookup yields CDR1 MNHEY and CDR2 SMNVEV (reference sequence). This CDR3 is built from 13 residues. For the CDR3, the DNA is TGTGCCAGCAGTAGGAGACAGGGGGATGGCTACACCTTC. Residues: CASSRRQGDGYTF.

This clone was picked up one time. At one end, the junction sequence differs from germline, possibly due to a read error. The CDR3 reads CASSESSEEQTLF. Here the CDR3 DNA reads TGCGCCAGCAGTGAGTCGAGCGAGGAGCAAACCCTCTTC. The chain employs TRBV10-2 and TRBJ1-2; D unresolved. Germline V gene data show CDR1 as WSHSY and CDR2 as SAAADI. The CDR3 is made up of 13 amino acids.

The chain joins TRBV3-1 (or the pseudogene TRBV3-2) to TRBJ1-2, with D hard to call. The length of the CDR3 is 13 residues. The V end lost 0 bases, the J end lost 4 bases, and 6 bases lay between the germline ends. Per the germline V gene, CDR1 is LGHDT and CDR2 is YNNKEL (reference sequence). CDR3 in DNA: TGTGCCAGCAGCCAAGAATCGTTCTATGGCTACACCTTC. Protein product: CASSQESFYGYTF.